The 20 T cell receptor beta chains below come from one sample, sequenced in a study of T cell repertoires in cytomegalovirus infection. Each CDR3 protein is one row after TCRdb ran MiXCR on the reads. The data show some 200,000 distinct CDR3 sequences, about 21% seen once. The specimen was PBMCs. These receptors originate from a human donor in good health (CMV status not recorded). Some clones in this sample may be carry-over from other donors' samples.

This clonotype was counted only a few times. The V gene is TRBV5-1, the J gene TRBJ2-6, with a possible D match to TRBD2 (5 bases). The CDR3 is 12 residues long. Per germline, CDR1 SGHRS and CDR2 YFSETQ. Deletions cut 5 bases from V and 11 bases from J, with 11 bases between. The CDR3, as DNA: TGCGCCAGCAGTCCGGGGATGGACGTCCTGACTTTC. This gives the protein CASSPGMDVLTF. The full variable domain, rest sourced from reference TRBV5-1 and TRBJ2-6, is KAGVTQTPRYLIKTRGQQVTLSCSPISGHRSVSWYQQTPGQGLQFLFEYFSETQRNKGNFPGRFSGRQFSNSRSEMNVSTLELGDSALYLCASSPGMDVLTFGAGSRLTVL.

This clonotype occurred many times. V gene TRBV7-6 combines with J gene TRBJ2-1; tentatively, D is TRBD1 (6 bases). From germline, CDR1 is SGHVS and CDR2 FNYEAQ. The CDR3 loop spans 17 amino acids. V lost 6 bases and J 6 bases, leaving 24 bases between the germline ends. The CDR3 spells CASRGSRGKGLANEQFF. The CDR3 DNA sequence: TGTGCCAGCAGGGGAAGCAGGGGAAAGGGCCTAGCCAATGAGCAGTTCTTC.

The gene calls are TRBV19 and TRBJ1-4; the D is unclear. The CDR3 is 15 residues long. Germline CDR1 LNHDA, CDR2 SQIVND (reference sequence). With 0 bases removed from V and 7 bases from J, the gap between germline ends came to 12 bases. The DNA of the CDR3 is TGTGCCAGTAGTATAGATTCGGGATTCGGTGAAAAACTGTTTTTT. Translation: CASSIDSGFGEKLFF.

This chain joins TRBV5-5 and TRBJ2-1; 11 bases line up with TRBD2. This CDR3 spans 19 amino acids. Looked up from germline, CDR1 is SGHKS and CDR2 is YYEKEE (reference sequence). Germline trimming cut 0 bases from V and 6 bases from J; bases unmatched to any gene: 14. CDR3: CASSLGTGIAGGPRNEQFF. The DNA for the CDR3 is TGTGCCAGCAGCTTGGGGACAGGTATAGCGGGAGGGCCTCGCAATGAGCAGTTCTTC.

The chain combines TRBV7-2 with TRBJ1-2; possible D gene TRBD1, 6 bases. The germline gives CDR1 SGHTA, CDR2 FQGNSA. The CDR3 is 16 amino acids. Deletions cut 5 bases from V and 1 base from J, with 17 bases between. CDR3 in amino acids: CASSPMGGGINYGYTF. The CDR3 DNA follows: TGTGCCAGCAGCCCTATGGGAGGGGGTATTAACTATGGCTACACCTTC. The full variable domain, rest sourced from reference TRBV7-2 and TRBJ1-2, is GAGVSQSPSNKVTEKGKDVELRCDPISGHTALYWYRQSLGQGLEFLIYFQGNSAPDKSGLPSDRFSAERTGGSVSTLTIQRTQQEDSAVYLCASSPMGGGINYGYTFGSGTRLTVV.

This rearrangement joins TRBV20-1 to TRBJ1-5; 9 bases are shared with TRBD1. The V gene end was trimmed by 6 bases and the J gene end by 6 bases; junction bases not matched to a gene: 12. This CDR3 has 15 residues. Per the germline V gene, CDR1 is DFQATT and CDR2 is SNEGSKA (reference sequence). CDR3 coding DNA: TGCAGTGCGCCTGCCGGGACAGGGTGGGGTCAGCCCCAGCATTTT. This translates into CSAPAGTGWGQPQHF.

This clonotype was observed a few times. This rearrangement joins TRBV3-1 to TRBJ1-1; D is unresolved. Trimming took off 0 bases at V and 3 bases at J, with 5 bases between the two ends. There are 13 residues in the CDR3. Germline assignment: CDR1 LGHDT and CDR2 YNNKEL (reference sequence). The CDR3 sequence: CASSQEAHTEAFF. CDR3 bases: TGTGCCAGCAGCCAAGAGGCGCACACTGAAGCTTTCTTT.

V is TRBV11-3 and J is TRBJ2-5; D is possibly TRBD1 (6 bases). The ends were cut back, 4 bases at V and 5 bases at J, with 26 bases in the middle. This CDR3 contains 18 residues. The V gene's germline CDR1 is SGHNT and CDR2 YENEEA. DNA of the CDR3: TGTGCCAGCAGCTCAAGGGGCTTCCGGACAGTATTAGGGGAGACCCAGTACTTC. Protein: CASSSRGFRTVLGETQYF.

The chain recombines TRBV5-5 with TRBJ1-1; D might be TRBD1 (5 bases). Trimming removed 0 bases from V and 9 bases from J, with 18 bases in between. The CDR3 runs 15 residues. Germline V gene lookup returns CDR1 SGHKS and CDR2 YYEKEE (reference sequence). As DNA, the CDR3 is TGTGCCAGCAGCTTGGTTCGGGTTGCAGGGCAACAAGCTTTCTTT. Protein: CASSLVRVAGQQAFF.

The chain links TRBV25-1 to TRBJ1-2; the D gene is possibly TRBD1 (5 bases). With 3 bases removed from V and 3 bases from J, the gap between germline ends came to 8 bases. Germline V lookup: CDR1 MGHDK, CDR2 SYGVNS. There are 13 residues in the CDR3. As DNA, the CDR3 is TGTGCCAGCAGTGATCAGGGATACTATGGCTACACCTTC. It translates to CASSDQGYYGYTF.

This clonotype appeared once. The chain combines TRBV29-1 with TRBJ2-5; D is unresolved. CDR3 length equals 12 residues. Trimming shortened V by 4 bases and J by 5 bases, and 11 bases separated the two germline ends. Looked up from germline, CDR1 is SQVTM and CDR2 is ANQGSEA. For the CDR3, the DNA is TGCAGCGTTGTGTCGGATTGGGAGACCCAGTACTTC. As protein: CSVVSDWETQYF.

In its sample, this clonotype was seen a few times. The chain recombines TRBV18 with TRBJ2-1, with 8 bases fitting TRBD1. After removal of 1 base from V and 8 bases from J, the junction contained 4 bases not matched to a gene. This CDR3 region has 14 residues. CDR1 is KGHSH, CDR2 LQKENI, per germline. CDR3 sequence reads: CASSPLGQGYEQFF. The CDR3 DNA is TGTGCCAGCTCACCACTTGGACAGGGTTATGAGCAGTTCTTC.

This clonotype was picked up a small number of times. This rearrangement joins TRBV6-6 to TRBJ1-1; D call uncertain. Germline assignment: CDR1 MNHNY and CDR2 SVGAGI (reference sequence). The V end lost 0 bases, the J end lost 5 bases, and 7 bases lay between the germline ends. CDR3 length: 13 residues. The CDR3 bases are TGTGCCAGCAGTTACTCGAGTGAGACTGAAGCTTTCTTT. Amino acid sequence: CASSYSSETEAFF.

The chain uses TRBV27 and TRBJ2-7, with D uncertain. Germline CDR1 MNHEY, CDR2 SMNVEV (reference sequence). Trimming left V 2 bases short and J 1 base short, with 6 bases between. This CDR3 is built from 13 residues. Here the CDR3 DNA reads TGTGCCAGCAGTTTAATGGCGTCCTACGAGCAGTACTTC. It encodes CASSLMASYEQYF.

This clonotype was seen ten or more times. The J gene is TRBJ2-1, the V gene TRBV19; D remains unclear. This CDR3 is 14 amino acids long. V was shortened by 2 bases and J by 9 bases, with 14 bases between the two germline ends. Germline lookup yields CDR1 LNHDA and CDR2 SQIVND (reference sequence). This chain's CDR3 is CASSILGEIGEQFF. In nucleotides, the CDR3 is TGTGCCAGTAGTATACTCGGAGAGATCGGTGAGCAGTTCTTC.

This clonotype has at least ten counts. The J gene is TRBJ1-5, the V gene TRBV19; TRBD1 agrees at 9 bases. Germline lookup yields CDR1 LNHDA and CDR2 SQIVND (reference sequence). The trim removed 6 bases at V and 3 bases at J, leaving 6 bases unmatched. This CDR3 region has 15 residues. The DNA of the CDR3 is TGTGCCAGTAGAGAGGGACAGGGCATCAATCAGCCCCAGCATTTT. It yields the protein CASREGQGINQPQHF.

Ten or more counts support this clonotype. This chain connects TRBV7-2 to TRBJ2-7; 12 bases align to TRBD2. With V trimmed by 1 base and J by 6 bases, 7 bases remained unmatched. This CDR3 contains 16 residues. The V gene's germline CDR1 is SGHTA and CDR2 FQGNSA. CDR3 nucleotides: TGTGCCAGCAGCTTAGGCGGACTAGCGGGGCGGGGCGAGCAGTACTTC. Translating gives CASSLGGLAGRGEQYF.

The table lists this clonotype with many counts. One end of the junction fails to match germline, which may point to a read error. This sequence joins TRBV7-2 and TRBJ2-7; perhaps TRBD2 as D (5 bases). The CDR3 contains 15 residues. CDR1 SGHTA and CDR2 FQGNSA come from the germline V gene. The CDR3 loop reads CASSLAVGVIYEQYF. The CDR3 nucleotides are TGTGCCAGCAGCCTAGCCGTGGGAGTCATTTACGAGCAGTACTTC.

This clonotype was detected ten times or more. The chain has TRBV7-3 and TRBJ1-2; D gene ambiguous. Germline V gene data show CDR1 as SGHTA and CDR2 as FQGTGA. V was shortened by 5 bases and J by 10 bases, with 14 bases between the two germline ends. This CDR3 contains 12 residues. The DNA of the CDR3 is TGTGCCAGCAGCCCGAACCCGGGGTCCTACACCTTC. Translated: CASSPNPGSYTF.

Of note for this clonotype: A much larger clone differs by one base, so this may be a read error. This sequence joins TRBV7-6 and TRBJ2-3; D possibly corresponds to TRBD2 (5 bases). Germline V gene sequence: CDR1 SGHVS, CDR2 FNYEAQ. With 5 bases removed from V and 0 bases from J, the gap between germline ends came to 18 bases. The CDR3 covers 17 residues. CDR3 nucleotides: TGTGCCAGCAGCGTTACCGCTGGGGAGACTAGCACAGATACGCAGTATTTT. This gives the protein CASSVTAGETSTDTQYF.